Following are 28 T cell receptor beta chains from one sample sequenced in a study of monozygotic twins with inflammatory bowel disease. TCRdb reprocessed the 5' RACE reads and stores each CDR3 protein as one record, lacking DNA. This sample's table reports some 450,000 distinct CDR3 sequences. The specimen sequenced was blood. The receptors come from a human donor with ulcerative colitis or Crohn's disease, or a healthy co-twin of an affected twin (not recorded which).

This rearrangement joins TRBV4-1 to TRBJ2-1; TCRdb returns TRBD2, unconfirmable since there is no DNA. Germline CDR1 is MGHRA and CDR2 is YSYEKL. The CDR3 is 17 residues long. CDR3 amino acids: CASSQDPPSGGFDEQFF.

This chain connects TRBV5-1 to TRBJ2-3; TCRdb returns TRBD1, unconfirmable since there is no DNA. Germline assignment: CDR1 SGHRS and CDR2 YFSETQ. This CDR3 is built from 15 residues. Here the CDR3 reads CASSRAQGAADTQYF.

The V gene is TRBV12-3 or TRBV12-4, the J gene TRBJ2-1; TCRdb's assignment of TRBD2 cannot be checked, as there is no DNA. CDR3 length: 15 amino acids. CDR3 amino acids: CASSFLAGVLGEQFF.

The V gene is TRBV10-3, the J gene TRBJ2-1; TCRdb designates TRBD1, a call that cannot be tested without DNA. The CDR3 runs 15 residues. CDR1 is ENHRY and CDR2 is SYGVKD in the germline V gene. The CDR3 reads CAISSSGGTYNEQFF.

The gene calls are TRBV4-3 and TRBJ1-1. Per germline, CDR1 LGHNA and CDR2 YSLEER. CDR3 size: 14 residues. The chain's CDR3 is CASSHDRIQAEAFF.

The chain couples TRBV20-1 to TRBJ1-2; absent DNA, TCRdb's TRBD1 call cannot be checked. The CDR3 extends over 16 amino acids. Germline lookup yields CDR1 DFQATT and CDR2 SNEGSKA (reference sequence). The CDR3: CSARFRDRKANYGYTF.

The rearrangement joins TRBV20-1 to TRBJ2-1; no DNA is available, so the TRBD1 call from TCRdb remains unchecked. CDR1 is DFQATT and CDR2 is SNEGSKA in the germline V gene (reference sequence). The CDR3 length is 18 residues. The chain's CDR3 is CSAPLARRQGGLYNEQFF.

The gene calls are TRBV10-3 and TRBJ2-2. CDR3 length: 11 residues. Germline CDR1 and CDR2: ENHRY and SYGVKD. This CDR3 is CAISGGGELFF.

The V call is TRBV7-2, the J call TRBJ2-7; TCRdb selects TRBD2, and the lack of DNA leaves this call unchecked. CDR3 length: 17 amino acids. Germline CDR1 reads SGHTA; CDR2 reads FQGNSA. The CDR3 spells CASSLTSGALFSYEQYF. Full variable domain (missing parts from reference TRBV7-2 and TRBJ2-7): GAGVSQSPSNKVTEKGKDVELRCDPISGHTALYWYRQSLGQGLEFLIYFQGNSAPDKSGLPSDRFSAERTGGSVSTLTIQRTQQEDSAVYLCASSLTSGALFSYEQYFGPGTRLTVT.

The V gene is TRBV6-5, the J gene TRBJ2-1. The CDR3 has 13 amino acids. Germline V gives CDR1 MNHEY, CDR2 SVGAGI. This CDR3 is CASSYGSLHKQFF.

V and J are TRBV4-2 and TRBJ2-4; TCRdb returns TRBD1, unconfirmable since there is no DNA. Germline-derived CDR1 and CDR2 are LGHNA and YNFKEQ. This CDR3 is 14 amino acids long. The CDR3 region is CASSQGAGGNIQYF.

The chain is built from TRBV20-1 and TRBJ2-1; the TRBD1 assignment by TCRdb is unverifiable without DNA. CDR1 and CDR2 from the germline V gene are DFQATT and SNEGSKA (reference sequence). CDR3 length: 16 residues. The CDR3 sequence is CSARDLYGIGWNEQFF.

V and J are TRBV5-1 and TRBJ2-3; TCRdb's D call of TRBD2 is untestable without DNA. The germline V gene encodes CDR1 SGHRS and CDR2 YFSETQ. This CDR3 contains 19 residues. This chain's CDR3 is CASSLRGSGGPMNTDTQYF.

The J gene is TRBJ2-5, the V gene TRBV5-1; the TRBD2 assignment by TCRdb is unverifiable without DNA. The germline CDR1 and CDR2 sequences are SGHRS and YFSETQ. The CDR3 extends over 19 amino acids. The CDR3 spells CASSGGLVSLPHLQETQYF.

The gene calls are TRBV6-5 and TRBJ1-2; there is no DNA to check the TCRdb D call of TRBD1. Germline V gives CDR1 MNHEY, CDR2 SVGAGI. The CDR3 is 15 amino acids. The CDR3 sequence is CASSSPGRDLYGYTF.

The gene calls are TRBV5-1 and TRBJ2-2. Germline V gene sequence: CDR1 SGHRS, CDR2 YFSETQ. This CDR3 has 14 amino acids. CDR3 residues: CASSSDSYTGELFF.

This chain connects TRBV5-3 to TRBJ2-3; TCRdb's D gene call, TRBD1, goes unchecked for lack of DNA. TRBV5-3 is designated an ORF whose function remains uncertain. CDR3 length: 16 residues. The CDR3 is CARSLRPGQGTDTQYF.

This chain's CDR3 is CSVGQGTDTQYF. The chain has TRBV29-1 and TRBJ2-3. Germline V gene lookup returns CDR1 SQVTM and CDR2 ANQGSEA. This CDR3 comprises 12 residues.

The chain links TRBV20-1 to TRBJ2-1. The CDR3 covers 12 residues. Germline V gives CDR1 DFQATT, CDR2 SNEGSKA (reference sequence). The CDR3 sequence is CSARVYYNEQFF.

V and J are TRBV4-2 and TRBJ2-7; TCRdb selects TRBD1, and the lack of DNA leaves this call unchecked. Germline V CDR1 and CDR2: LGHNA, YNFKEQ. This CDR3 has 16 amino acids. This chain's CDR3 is CASSRASQAQANEQYF.

The CDR3 sequence is CASSEGQGAQKLFF. The J gene is TRBJ1-4, the V gene TRBV2; TCRdb picks TRBD1, but there is no DNA to check that call. The V gene's germline CDR1 is SNHLY and CDR2 FYNNEI. This CDR3 is built from 14 residues.

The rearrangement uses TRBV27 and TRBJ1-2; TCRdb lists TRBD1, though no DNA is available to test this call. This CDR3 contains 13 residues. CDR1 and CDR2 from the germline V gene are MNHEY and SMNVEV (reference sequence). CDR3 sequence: CASGQLLNYGYTF.

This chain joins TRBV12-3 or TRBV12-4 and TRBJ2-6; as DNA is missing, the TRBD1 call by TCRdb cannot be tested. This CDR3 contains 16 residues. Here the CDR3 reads CASIPGFRAGANVLTF.

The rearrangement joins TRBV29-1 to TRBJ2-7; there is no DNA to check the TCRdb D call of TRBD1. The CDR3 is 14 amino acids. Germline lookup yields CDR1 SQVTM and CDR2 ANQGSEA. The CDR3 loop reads CSEYRDAYSYEQYF.

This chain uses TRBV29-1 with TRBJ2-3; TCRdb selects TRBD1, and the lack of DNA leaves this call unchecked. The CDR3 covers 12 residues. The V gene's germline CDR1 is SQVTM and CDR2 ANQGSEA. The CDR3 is CSVAEGADTQYF.

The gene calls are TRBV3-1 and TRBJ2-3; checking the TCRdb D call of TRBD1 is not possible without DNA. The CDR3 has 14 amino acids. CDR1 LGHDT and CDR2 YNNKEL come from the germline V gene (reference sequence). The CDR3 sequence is CASSQQGSADTQYF.

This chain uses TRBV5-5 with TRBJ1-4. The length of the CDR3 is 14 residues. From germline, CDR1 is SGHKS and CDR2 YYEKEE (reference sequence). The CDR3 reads CASSGEVLHEKLFF. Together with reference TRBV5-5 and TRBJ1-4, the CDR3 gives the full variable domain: DAGVTQSPTHLIKTRGQQVTLRCSPISGHKSVSWYQQVLGQGPQFIFQYYEKEERGRGNFPDRFSARQFPNYSSELNVNALLLGDSALYLCASSGEVLHEKLFFGSGTQLSVL.

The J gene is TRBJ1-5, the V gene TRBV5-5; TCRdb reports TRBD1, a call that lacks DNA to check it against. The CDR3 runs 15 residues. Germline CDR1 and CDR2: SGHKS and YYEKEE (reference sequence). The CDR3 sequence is CASSQGVTTNQPQHF.